This T cell receptor beta chain was retrieved from a study of CD8 T cells in Susac syndrome. Whole-study results and caveats: The study recognized that the number of individuals in its TCR sequencing and HLA analysis was relatively small.

Deletions cut 0 bases from V and 6 bases from J, with 5 bases between. The CDR3 has 13 residues. Germline V gives CDR1 MNHEY, CDR2 SMNVEV (reference sequence). With random hexamers, reverse transcription was performed on about 0.5 to 1 ug of RNA. TCRdb analysed the immunoSEQ multiplex PCR reads with MiXCR anew, one entry per CDR3 protein. Of 150,000 to 200,000 distinct CDR3 sequences listed, about 95% are singletons. About this clonotype: Its antigen remains unknown.

Negative isolation was used for CD8+ and CD4+ T cells, and FACS enrichment was applied to TEMRA cells. Sequencing was performed on CD8+ T cells from PBMCs. The TCR comes from a human donor with multiple sclerosis. The chain recombines TRBV27 with TRBJ1-4, with no clear D. CDR3 in DNA: TGTGCCAGCAGTTTATCAGGGTATGAAAAACTGTTTTTT. The encoded protein is CASSLSGYEKLFF.